Reported below is one T cell receptor beta chain. Using immunoSEQ multiplex PCR, the repertoire was profiled, and TCRdb retains in-frame clones only, with some absent. The table includes around 310,000 clones, just under 90% detected once. This sample was taken from a study of blood T cell repertoires in COVID-19. CDR1 SGHNT and CDR2 YYREEE come from the germline V gene (reference sequence). There are 14 residues in the CDR3. With 4 bases removed from V and 11 bases from J, the gap between germline ends came to 16 bases. The chain combines TRBV5-4 with TRBJ1-6; D not resolved. The material sequenced was PBMCs or T cells enriched from blood (not recorded which). This receptor was obtained from a woman aged 25 to 39 who had recovered from COVID-19. CDR3 loop: CASSPKSTIPPLHF. The CDR3 DNA reads as TGTGCCAGCAGCCCCAAGTCCACTATCCCACCCCTCCACTTT.